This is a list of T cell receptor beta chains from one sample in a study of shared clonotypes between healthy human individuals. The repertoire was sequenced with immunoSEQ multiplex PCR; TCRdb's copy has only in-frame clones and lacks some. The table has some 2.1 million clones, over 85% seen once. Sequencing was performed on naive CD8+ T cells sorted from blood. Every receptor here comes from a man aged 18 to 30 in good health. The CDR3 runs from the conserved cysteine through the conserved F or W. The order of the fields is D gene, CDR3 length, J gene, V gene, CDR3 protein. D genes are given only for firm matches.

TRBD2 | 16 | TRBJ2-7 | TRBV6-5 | CASSYSPSGGSYEQYF
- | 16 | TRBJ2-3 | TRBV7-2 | CASSSTVAGPTDTQYF
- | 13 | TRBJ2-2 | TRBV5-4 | CASIQDGTGELFF
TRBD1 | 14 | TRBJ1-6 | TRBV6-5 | CASSHRGLESPLHF
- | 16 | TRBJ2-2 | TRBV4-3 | CASSQEGIVGAGELFF
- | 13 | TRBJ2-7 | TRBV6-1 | CASRGTYSYEQYF
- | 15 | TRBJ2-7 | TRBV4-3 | CASSQESTGGYEQYF
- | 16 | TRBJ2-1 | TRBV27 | CASSLEGRVPYNEQFF
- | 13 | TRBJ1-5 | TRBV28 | CASSDTSNQPQHF
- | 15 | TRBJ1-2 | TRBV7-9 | CASSDNSGTAYGYTF
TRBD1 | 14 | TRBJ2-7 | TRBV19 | CASSTPGQSYEQYF
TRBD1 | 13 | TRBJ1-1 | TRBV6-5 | CASTTGGPGEAFF
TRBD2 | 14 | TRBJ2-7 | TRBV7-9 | CASSSPGGAYEQYF
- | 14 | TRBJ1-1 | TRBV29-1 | CSVEEADRGSEAFF
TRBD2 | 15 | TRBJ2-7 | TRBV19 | CASSPRGSGSYEQYF
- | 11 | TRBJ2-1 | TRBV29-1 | CSVHVHNEQFF
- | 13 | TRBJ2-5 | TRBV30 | CAWSDGVGETQYF
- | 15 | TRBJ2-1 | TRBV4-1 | CASSQAPTPSNEQFF
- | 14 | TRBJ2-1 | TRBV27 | CASKPGTSNNEQFF
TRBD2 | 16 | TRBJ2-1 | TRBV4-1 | CASSQDPAGDWNEQFF
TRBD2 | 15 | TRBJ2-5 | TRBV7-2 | CASSFLAGVGETQYF
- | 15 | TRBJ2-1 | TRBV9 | CASSVAGVAYNEQFF